The 14 T cell receptor beta chains below were found in one sample sequenced in a study of shared clonotypes between healthy human individuals. Some clones are missing from TCRdb's copy, which holds only in-frame ones; the method was immunoSEQ multiplex PCR. Of around 600,000 clones detected, less than 98% appear once; the ten largest clones hold 0.057%. Sequencing input: naive CD4+ T cells sorted from blood. As to subset: CD45RA+ positively selected. The source of these receptors is a woman aged 25 to 39 in good health.

There are a few counts of this clone. The chain is built from TRBV5-1 and TRBJ2-7, with D possibly being TRBD1 or TRBD2 (5 bases each). CDR1 is SGHRS, CDR2 YFSETQ, per germline. Trimming pared 0 bases from V and 6 bases from J, leaving 22 bases between. The CDR3 is 17 amino acids. This CDR3 reads CASSLERANEWDREQYF. The CDR3 DNA follows: TGCGCCAGCAGCTTGGAACGGGCCAACGAATGGGACCGCGAGCAGTACTTC.

This chain joins TRBV2 and TRBJ2-3; the match to TRBD2 covers 13 bases. CDR3 length equals 18 residues. Germline-derived CDR1 and CDR2 are SNHLY and FYNNEI. Losses at the gene ends were 6 bases for V and 2 bases for J; bases not matched to a gene: 11. CDR3 bases: TGTGCCAGCAGAAGTGGGGGACTAGCGGGGATGCACACAGATACGCAGTATTTT. This translates into CASRSGGLAGMHTDTQYF.

This chain links TRBV14 with TRBJ2-1, with D possibly TRBD1 on 5 matching bases. CDR3 size: 18 residues. Germline assignment: CDR1 SGHDN and CDR2 FVKESK. V dropped 0 bases and J dropped 7 bases, with 22 bases sitting between them. CDR3 residues: CASSQDSRVGALSNEQFF. DNA of the CDR3: TGTGCCAGCAGCCAAGATAGCAGGGTAGGGGCCCTTTCTAATGAGCAGTTCTTC.

This clone showed up just a few times. Distinct nucleotide sequences in the sample also encode this CDR3. V usage is TRBV6-5 and J usage is TRBJ1-2, with D uncertain. Trimming stripped 3 bases from V and 3 bases from J, with 8 bases between. The CDR3 is 13 amino acids. Looked up from germline, CDR1 is MNHEY and CDR2 is SVGAGI. The CDR3 DNA is TGTGCCAGCAGTTATGAGGGCGACTATGGCTACACCTTC. It encodes CASSYEGDYGYTF.

J is TRBJ2-5 and V is TRBV19, with 12 positions matching TRBD1. J was trimmed by 5 bases and V by 8 bases; bases with no gene match: 6. Germline CDR1 is LNHDA and CDR2 is SQIVND (reference sequence). The CDR3 has 14 residues. CDR3 sequence: CASSGTGGVETQYF. CDR3 nucleotides: TGTGCCAGTTCCGGGACAGGGGGCGTGGAGACCCAGTACTTC.

V gene TRBV9 combines with J gene TRBJ2-2; D remains unclear. The CDR3 is made up of 13 amino acids. Germline V lookup: CDR1 SGDLS, CDR2 YYNGEE. The ends were cut back, 2 bases at V and 4 bases at J, with 6 bases in the middle. The CDR3 DNA sequence: TGTGCCAGCAGCGTGGAGAGCACCGGGGAGCTGTTTTTT. This codes for CASSVESTGELFF.

This chain uses TRBV19 with TRBJ1-5; D unclear. Germline CDR1 LNHDA, CDR2 SQIVND (reference sequence). CDR3 length equals 17 residues. V shed 7 bases and J shed 0 bases, with 19 bases lying between them. The CDR3 bases are TGTGCCAGTAACCCAGGACCCGTAACTTATAGCAATCAGCCCCAGCATTTT. It is translated as CASNPGPVTYSNQPQHF.

This clone was picked up one time. The rearrangement uses TRBV28 and TRBJ2-4; D is undetermined. V lost 5 bases and J lost 10, with 9 bases in between. In germline, CDR1 is MDHEN, CDR2 SYDVKM. This CDR3 has 11 residues. The CDR3 is CASSPHFIQYF. Here the CDR3 DNA reads TGTGCCAGCAGTCCACACTTTATTCAGTACTTC.

The rearrangement links TRBV25-1 to TRBJ2-2; 7 bases are shared with TRBD2. V was clipped by 4 bases and J by 2 bases; unmatched bases: 4. CDR1 is MGHDK, CDR2 SYGVNS, per germline. This CDR3 comprises 15 residues. The CDR3 DNA is TGTGCCAGCAGTGCAGCGGGACCTAACACCGGGGAGCTGTTTTTT. Its protein product is CASSAAGPNTGELFF.

V gene TRBV19 combines with J gene TRBJ2-1, with 11 bases matching TRBD2. The V gene's germline CDR1 is LNHDA and CDR2 SQIVND (reference sequence). The V segment lost 5 bases and the J segment 3 bases; nucleotides outside the gene matches: 6. This CDR3 has 16 residues. In DNA, the CDR3 is TGTGCCAGTAGTGGCCTAGCGGGAGGCTTCTACAATGAGCAGTTCTTC. Encoded protein: CASSGLAGGFYNEQFF.

This chain connects TRBV2 to TRBJ1-1; weak D call: TRBD1 (5 bases). Trimming stripped 1 base from V and 0 bases from J, with 21 bases between. Germline V gives CDR1 SNHLY, CDR2 FYNNEI. This CDR3 spans 19 amino acids. The CDR3 loop is CASSEDGYGGVGLNTEAFF. CDR3 in DNA: TGTGCCAGCAGTGAAGACGGTTATGGGGGGGTTGGTCTGAACACTGAAGCTTTCTTT. The full variable domain, with the rest looked up from reference TRBV2 and TRBJ1-1, is EPEVTQTPSHQVTQMGQEVILRCVPISNHLYFYWYRQILGQKVEFLVSFYNNEISEKSEIFDDQFSVERPDGSNFTLKIRSTKLEDSAMYFCASSEDGYGGVGLNTEAFFGQGTRLTVV.

The chain joins TRBV11-2 to TRBJ2-5, with 9 bases that match TRBD2. The CDR3 sequence is 15 residues long. Trimming cost V 5 bases and J 5 bases; bases outside gene matches: 9. The V gene's germline CDR1 is SGHAT and CDR2 FQNNGV. Here the CDR3 DNA reads TGTGCCAGCAGCGTACCTAGCGGGACCTGGGAGACCCAGTACTTC. Protein product: CASSVPSGTWETQYF.

The chain uses TRBV2 and TRBJ1-6; D perhaps matches TRBD1 (6 bases). The CDR3 is 16 amino acids. Germline values: CDR1 SNHLY, CDR2 FYNNEI. V dropped 6 bases and J dropped 5 bases, with 17 bases sitting between them. CDR3 in DNA: TGTGCCAGCAGCGGAGCGGGACACGGTCATAATTCACCCCTCCACTTT. Protein sequence: CASSGAGHGHNSPLHF.

The rearrangement joins TRBV18 to TRBJ1-5; 10 nucleotides match TRBD1. Germline V gene data show CDR1 as KGHSH and CDR2 as LQKENI. The CDR3 consists of 16 residues. V was pared by 3 bases and J by 4 bases, with 6 bases of the junction left unmatched. DNA of the CDR3: TGTGCCAGCTCACCTGTGCCGGGACAGGGGAATCAGCCCCAGCATTTT. Translation gives CASSPVPGQGNQPQHF.